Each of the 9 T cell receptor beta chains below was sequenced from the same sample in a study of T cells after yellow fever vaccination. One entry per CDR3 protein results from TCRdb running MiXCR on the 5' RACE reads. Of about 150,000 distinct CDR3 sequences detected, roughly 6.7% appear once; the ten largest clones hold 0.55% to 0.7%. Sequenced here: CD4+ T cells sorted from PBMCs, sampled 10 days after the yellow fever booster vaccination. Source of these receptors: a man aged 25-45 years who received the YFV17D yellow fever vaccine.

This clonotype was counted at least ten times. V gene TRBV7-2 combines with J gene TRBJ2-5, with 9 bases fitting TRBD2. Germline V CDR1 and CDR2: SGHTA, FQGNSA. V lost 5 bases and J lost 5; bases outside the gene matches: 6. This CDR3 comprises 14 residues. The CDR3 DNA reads TGTGCCAGCAGCATCAGCGGGAGGAAGGAGACCCAGTACTTC. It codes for CASSISGRKETQYF. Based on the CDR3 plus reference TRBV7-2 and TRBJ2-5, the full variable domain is GAGVSQSPSNKVTEKGKDVELRCDPISGHTALYWYRQSLGQGLEFLIYFQGNSAPDKSGLPSDRFSAERTGGSVSTLTIQRTQQEDSAVYLCASSISGRKETQYFGPGTRLLVL.

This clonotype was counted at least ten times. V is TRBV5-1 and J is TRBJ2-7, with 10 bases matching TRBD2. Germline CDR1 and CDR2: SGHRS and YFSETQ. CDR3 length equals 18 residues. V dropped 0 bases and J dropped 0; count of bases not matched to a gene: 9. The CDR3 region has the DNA TGCGCCAGCAGCTTGGTTTTCTCTAGCGGGAGTATCTCCTACGAGCAGTACTTC. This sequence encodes CASSLVFSSGSISYEQYF.

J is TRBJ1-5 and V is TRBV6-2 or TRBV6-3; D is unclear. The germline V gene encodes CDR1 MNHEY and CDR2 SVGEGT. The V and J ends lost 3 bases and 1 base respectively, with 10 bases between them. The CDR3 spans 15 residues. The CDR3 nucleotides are TGTGCCAGCAGTTATTCGGGCAGGAGCAATCAGCCCCAGCATTTT. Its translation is CASSYSGRSNQPQHF.

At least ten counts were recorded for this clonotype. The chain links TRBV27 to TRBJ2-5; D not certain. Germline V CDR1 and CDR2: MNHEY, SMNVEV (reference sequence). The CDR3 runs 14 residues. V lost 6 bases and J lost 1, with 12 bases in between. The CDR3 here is CASSARHTQETQYF. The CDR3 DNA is TGTGCCAGCAGCGCGAGGCACACCCAAGAGACCCAGTACTTC.

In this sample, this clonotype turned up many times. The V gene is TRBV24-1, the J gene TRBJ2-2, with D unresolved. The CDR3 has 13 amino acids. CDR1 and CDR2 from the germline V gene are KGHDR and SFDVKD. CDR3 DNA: TGTACTTATATAAGACATTCCTCCGGGGAGCTGTTTTTT. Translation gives CTYIRHSSGELFF.

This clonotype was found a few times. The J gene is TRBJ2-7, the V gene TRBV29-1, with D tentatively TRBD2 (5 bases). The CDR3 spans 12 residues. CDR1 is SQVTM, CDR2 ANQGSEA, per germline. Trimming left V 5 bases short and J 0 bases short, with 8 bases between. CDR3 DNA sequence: TGCAGCGTTTCGGGGTTCTCCTACGAGCAGTACTTC. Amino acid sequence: CSVSGFSYEQYF.

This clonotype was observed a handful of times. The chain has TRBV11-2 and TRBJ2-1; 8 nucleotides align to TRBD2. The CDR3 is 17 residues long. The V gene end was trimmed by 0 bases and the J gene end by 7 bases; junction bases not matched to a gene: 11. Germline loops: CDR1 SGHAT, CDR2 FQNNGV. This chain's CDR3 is CASSLEASGQRRNEQFF. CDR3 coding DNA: TGTGCCAGCAGCTTAGAGGCTAGCGGGCAAAGGAGGAATGAGCAGTTCTTC.

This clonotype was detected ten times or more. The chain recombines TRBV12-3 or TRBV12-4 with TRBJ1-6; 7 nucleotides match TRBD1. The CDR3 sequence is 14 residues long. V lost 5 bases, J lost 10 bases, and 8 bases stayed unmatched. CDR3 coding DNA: TGTGCCAGCAGTCCCGACAGGGTTGGCTCACCCCTCCACTTT. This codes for CASSPDRVGSPLHF.

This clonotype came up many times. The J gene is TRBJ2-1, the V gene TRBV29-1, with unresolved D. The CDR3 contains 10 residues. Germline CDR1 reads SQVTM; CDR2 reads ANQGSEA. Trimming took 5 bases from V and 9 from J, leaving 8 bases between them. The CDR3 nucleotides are TGCAGCGTTCGATCTGGTGAGCAGTTCTTC. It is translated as CSVRSGEQFF.